This entry concerns a single TCR beta chain. As yet, its antigen is unknown. Germline loops: CDR1 SGHRS, CDR2 YFSETQ. V shed 7 bases, J shed 5 bases, and the junction held 7 bases outside the gene matches. This CDR3 region has 13 residues. The record originates from a study of Tregs in tolerant kidney transplant recipients. Overall study results and limits: Few patients were studied, so findings need validation in larger groups. This study did not directly address biological reproducibility.

Profiled with immunoSEQ multiplex PCR; TCRdb holds only in-frame clones, not every one. The sample lists hundreds of thousands of clones, around 81% seen once, with less than 0.75% in the top ten. Material for sequencing was CD4+ T cells from blood. The receptor was isolated from a human donor in good health. The chain has TRBV5-1 and TRBJ2-3; 7 bases line up with TRBD2. The chain's CDR3 is CASSGLVGDTQYF. The CDR3 DNA reads as TGCGCCAGCTCCGGACTAGTGGGAGATACGCAGTATTTT.